What follows are 4 T cell receptor beta chains derived from one specimen sequenced in a study of blood T cell repertoires in COVID-19 (dated by TCRdb to between 2020 and 2021). Libraries were made using the immunoSEQ multiplex PCR assay. The source is immuneACCESS, and TCRdb retained only in-frame sequences with V and J called. Part of the clones is not carried over; for the studies checked, unresolved V genes explain less than half of this, and the remainder is unexplained. The sample table records around 450,000 clones; less than 95% of these occur just once. The ten largest clonotypes hold 0.6% of the sample. The sequenced sample consisted of PBMCs or T cells enriched from blood (not recorded which). The receptor source for this set is a man younger than 35 who had recovered from COVID-19.

CDR3 in amino acids: CASSQGLAANEQFF. For the CDR3, the DNA is TGTGCCAGCAGCCAAGGACTAGCGGCAAATGAGCAGTTCTTC. The rearrangement links TRBV5-4 to TRBJ2-1, with TRBD2 identical over 10 bases. This CDR3 spans 14 amino acids. Germline V gene lookup returns CDR1 SGHNT and CDR2 YYREEE (reference sequence). V trimming: 4 bases; J trimming: 7 bases; junction bases outside the gene matches: 5.

The count of this clone is one. V is TRBV10-3 and J is TRBJ2-1, with 14 bases lining up with TRBD2. The CDR3 has 17 residues. The germline V gene encodes CDR1 ENHRY and CDR2 SYGVKD. J was trimmed by 7 bases and V by 3 bases; bases with no gene match: 8. The CDR3 reads CAISEPTSGRAQNEQFF. The DNA of the CDR3 is TGTGCCATCAGTGAACCGACTAGCGGGAGGGCCCAAAATGAGCAGTTCTTC.

The chain couples TRBV28 to TRBJ1-5; D is unresolved. This CDR3 has 13 residues. V lost 8 bases and J 9 bases, leaving 17 bases between the germline ends. Germline CDR1 is MDHEN and CDR2 is SYDVKM. CDR3 in amino acids: CASPPAAGGPQHF. CDR3 DNA: TGTGCCAGCCCCCCGGCTGCCGGCGGGCCCCAGCATTTT.

V usage is TRBV10-3 and J usage is TRBJ1-4, with D perhaps TRBD1 (5 bases). Germline V gives CDR1 ENHRY, CDR2 SYGVKD. The length of the CDR3 is 15 residues. V was clipped by 3 bases and J by 3 bases, with 11 bases between them. CDR3 amino acids: CAISERGMPNEKLFF. The DNA of the CDR3 is TGTGCCATCAGTGAAAGGGGAATGCCTAATGAAAAACTGTTTTTT.